Presented here are 11 T cell receptor beta chains from one specimen sequenced in a study of blood T cell repertoires in COVID-19. Some clones are missing from TCRdb's copy, which holds only in-frame ones; the method was immunoSEQ multiplex PCR. The table lists approximately 300,000 clones, 85% to 90% of them singletons. Source material: PBMCs or T cells enriched from blood (not recorded which). Every receptor here comes from a woman between 18 and 30 years old who had recovered from COVID-19.

In this sample, this clone turned up once. The V call is TRBV7-9, the J call TRBJ1-2; D call uncertain. CDR3 size: 14 residues. The V end was cut by 4 bases, the J end by 7 bases, with 16 bases between. Germline V gene sequence: CDR1 SEHNR, CDR2 FQNEAQ (reference sequence). The chain's CDR3 is CASSSHVVRSGYTF. CDR3 sequence (DNA): TGTGCCAGCAGCTCCCACGTGGTAAGGAGTGGCTACACCTTC.

The chain carries TRBV4-1 and TRBJ2-2, with TRBD1 matching 9 bases. Germline V lookup: CDR1 MGHRA, CDR2 YSYEKL. CDR3 length equals 13 residues. V lost 4 bases to trimming and J lost 6 bases; unmatched junction nucleotides: 0. CDR3 residues: CASSRDRAGELFF. For the CDR3, the DNA is TGCGCCAGCAGCCGGGACAGGGCCGGGGAGCTGTTTTTT.

V is TRBV9 and J is TRBJ1-4, with D unresolved. The CDR3 spans 14 residues. The V gene lost 0 bases and the J gene lost 0 bases, with 3 bases spanning the gap. The germline gives CDR1 SGDLS, CDR2 YYNGEE. CDR3 sequence: CASSVASTNEKLFF. CDR3 bases: TGTGCCAGCAGCGTAGCCTCAACTAATGAAAAACTGTTTTTT.

The rearrangement links TRBV7-9 to TRBJ2-3; no clear D gene. This CDR3 is 14 amino acids long. Germline CDR1 and CDR2: SEHNR and FQNEAQ (reference sequence). Trimming removed 4 bases from V and 1 base from J, with 9 bases in between. The CDR3 protein is CASSSTEGTDTQYF. Written as DNA, the CDR3 is TGTGCCAGCAGCTCAACAGAAGGCACAGATACGCAGTATTTT. Full variable domain (remainder filled in from reference TRBV7-9 and TRBJ2-3): DTGVSQNPRHKITKRGQNVTFRCDPISEHNRLYWYRQTLGQGPEFLTYFQNEAQLEKSRLLSDRFSAERPKGSFSTLEIQRTEQGDSAMYLCASSSTEGTDTQYFGPGTRLTVL.

The V call is TRBV6-5, the J call TRBJ1-2; 7 bases line up with TRBD1. Trimming cost V 6 bases and J 5 bases; bases outside gene matches: 3. Per the germline V gene, CDR1 is MNHEY and CDR2 is SVGAGI. CDR3 length equals 12 residues. The CDR3 here is CASRLQGYGYTF. CDR3 DNA sequence: TGTGCCAGCAGGCTACAGGGGTATGGCTACACCTTC.

This rearrangement joins TRBV28 to TRBJ1-4, with unresolved D. The CDR3 has 15 residues. CDR1 is MDHEN and CDR2 is SYDVKM in the germline V gene. Trimming took 5 bases from V and 3 from J, leaving 13 bases between them. The CDR3 loop reads CASSGLIEANEKLFF. The CDR3 region has the DNA TGTGCCAGCAGTGGCTTAATAGAGGCTAATGAAAAACTGTTTTTT.

V gene TRBV30 combines with J gene TRBJ2-2; D is possibly TRBD2 (6 bases). The germline V and J ends were trimmed by 0 bases and 5 bases, with 22 bases remaining between them. CDR1 and CDR2 (germline): GTSNPN, SVGIG (reference sequence). The length of the CDR3 is 18 residues. In DNA form, the CDR3 reads TGTGCCTGGAGTGTAGGTCTTGATAGGCTAGCGAGGACCGGGGAGCTGTTTTTT. Its protein is CAWSVGLDRLARTGELFF.

This chain uses TRBV9 with TRBJ1-2; 7 bases map to TRBD1. Trimming at V came to 1 base and at J to 8 bases, leaving 11 bases not matched to a gene. The CDR3 sequence is 15 residues long. Per germline, CDR1 SGDLS and CDR2 YYNGEE. CDR3 loop: CASSVRPDRVEGYTF. CDR3 coding DNA: TGTGCCAGCAGCGTACGCCCCGACAGGGTGGAAGGCTACACCTTC.

This clone was observed many times. The V call is TRBV7-9, the J call TRBJ1-1; 10 bases agree with TRBD1. With V trimmed by 1 base and J by 0 bases, 5 bases remained unmatched. CDR3 length: 17 amino acids. From germline, CDR1 is SEHNR and CDR2 FQNEAQ (reference sequence). The CDR3 nucleotides are TGTGCCAGCAGCTTAGGGGGGACAGGGGCTATGAACACTGAAGCTTTCTTT. Translated, it gives CASSLGGTGAMNTEAFF.

This clone was found once. The CDR3 bases are TGTGCCTGGAGTGTAGGACTAGCGGGACAAGAGACCCAGTACTTC. Translating gives CAWSVGLAGQETQYF. This rearrangement joins TRBV30 to TRBJ2-5, with 12 bases identical to TRBD2. Looked up from germline, CDR1 is GTSNPN and CDR2 is SVGIG (reference sequence). The CDR3 runs 15 residues. V lost 0 bases, J lost 2 bases, and 1 base stayed unmatched. The complete variable domain, with remaining parts taken from reference TRBV30 and TRBJ2-5, reads SQTIHQWPATLVQPVGSPLSLECTVEGTSNPNLYWYRQAAGRGLQLLFYSVGIGQISSEVPQNLSASRPQDRQFILSSKKLLLSDSGFYLCAWSVGLAGQETQYFGPGTRLLVL.

CDR3: CATAAEISSGNTIYF. DNA for the CDR3: TGTGCCACTGCCGCTGAGATTTCCTCTGGAAACACCATATATTTT. This chain links TRBV10-3 with TRBJ1-3; D is unclear. V was shortened by 10 bases and J by 0 bases, with 16 bases between the two germline ends. Germline loops: CDR1 ENHRY, CDR2 SYGVKD. The CDR3 is 15 residues long.